This T cell receptor beta chain is from a study of tumor-infiltrating lymphocytes in primary liver carcinoma. Study-wide background: Stage T1-T3 N0M0 tumors spanned about 4.2 to 10 cm.

The CDR3 has 15 residues. Germline V gene sequence: CDR1 MNHNY, CDR2 SVGAGI (reference sequence). V was pared by 2 bases and J by 5 bases, with 15 bases between. Using a constant-region primer together with ProtoScript II reverse transcriptase, TCR beta cDNA was made from 500 to 650 ng of total RNA. Researchers made the TCR beta libraries by running three nested multiplex PCR rounds with slightly modified ARM-PCR. With TRBV1-TRBV30 forward primers and a C-beta reverse primer, the first two PCR rounds were run for nine to eleven cycles each. TCRdb independently ran MiXCR on the multiplex PCR reads; one entry per CDR3 protein. The sample has approximately 320,000 distinct CDR3 sequences; 45% to 70% are singletons. In addition to blood RNA drawn from unsorted whole blood, germline DNA was extracted. Whole-study results and caveats: The samples were not sorted (they were bulk), so CD4+ and CD8+ repertoires were not compared. The 250 largest clones made up significantly more of tumor than blood repertoires (p = 0.039).

To note about this clonotype: Its antigen is unidentified.

The sequencing sample was made of peripheral blood. The genes are TRBV6-6 and TRBJ2-5; D unclear. The origin of this receptor is a woman aged 25 to 39 with primary liver carcinoma and hepatitis B virus infection. The CDR3 reads CASSYVWCPQETQYF. The DNA for the CDR3 is TGTGCCAGCAGTTACGTGTGGTGTCCTCAGGAGACCCAGTACTTC.